This T cell receptor (beta chain) was recovered during a study of response to subunit inactivated influenza vaccine (dated by TCRdb to 2016 to 2019). For the wider study: The study used deep quantitative T cell receptor repertoire profiling to track responses to a trivalent subunit inactivated influenza vaccine. Points the paper makes about the study in general: The authors suggested that each seasonal influenza vaccination may recruit only a limited number of new T cells.

Trimming costs V 5 bases and J 3 bases, and their ends lie 17 bases apart. From the cysteine up to the phenylalanine, the CDR3 has a length of 15 residues. Just the 45-base CDR3 DNA is kept, in frame starting at base 1. CDR1 and CDR2 were assigned from the germline V gene as MDHEN and SYDVKM. Library generation was performed with RT-PCR. These reads were obtained on an Illumina HiSeq 2500. TCRdb applied fastp at Q25 and MiXCR to the public reads, then kept only in-frame beta chains. A single entry per CDR3 protein holds the most common genes and DNA from its merged rows. This sample is represented by about 620,000 distinct CDR3 sequences; 12% of them were singletons. 10% of the sample is taken by the ten largest. This clonotype was detected only a few times. This clone's antigen is unknown. Qualities for individual bases were not recorded, and no much larger clone is one base off.

The input for sequencing was PBMCs from blood, taken on the day of vaccination. The chain is made from TRBV28 and TRBJ2-7; perhaps TRBD1 is the D gene, with 5 bases matching. The clonotype originates from a man aged 45-65 years who received an inactivated influenza vaccine. Donor details come from another sample of the same person, matched by shared clones. The sequenced DNA is TGTGCCAGCAGTGTCGACAGACTCTACGGCTACGAGCAGTACTTC. The encoded protein is CASSVDRLYGYEQYF. Where the CDR3 stops, the reference TRBV28 and TRBJ2-7 genes take over; the full variable domain is DVKVTQSSRYLVKRTGEKVFLECVQDMDHENMFWYRQDPGLGLRLIYFSYDVKMKEKGDIPEGYSVSREKKERFSLILESASTNQTSMYLCASSVDRLYGYEQYFGPGTRLTVT.